This T cell receptor (beta chain) emerged from a study of T-cell memory formation after mild COVID-19 listed by TCRdb under 2021. With regard to the full study: TCR sequence clusters from the two donors were largely donor specific. In a couple of donors, T-cell clones that expanded and contracted after mild COVID-19 were followed by sequencing TCRalpha and TCRbeta repertoires longitudinally. The cohort comprised two young, previously healthy adult volunteers, one female and one male. Broader findings and caveats from the paper: Only a couple of mild cases were covered by the study, and larger cohorts that include severe cases with pre-infection samples were considered necessary. Contracting CD4+ clones were located mainly in the CM and EM memory subsets, whereas CD8+ clones were found to be enriched in EMRA. From day 15 to 85, contracting clones showed balanced CD4/CD8 phenotypes, whereas a second wave of clones that expanded from day 15 to 37 leaned towards CD4+. The second-wave clones that peaked on day 37 were not confirmed to be SARS-CoV-2 specific. Some responding clones were found in pre-infection memory, which suggests that pre-existing cross-reactive memory T cells took part in the SARS-CoV-2 response.

Comments on this clonotype: The antigen this receptor binds is unknown. No qualities accompany the bases; no much larger clone lies one base away.

Ficoll-Paque density gradient centrifugation was used to isolate PBMCs. Sequencing instrument: Illumina NovaSeq 6000. TCRalpha and TCRbeta cDNA libraries were built by 5'RACE with constant-segment primers, adding sample barcodes and unique molecular identifiers. RNA was extracted from every sample with Trizol reagent. Amplification of the libraries took two PCR steps, and the second step added a second sample barcode plus Illumina TruSeq adapters. Sequencing of the libraries was done on an Illumina NovaSeq, producing 2 x 150 bp paired-end reads. Concerning the study's data processing: Reads were demultiplexed and collapsed into UMI-guided consensus sequences with migec v1.2.7. Using mixcr v2.1.11, UMI consensuses were aligned to TRA and TRB V and J templates and then assembled into clonotypes. A clonotype was counted as expanded or contracted only if both edgeR and NoisET called the change significant, with noise models trained on biological replicates. edgeR calls used a false discovery rate-adjusted p below 0.01 and a log2 fold-change threshold of 1. PCA with hierarchical clustering of max-normalized trajectories of the 1000 most abundant clonotypes was used as exploratory dynamics analysis. Each responding clone was given a CD4 or CD8 phenotype based on the CD4+ and CD8+ repertoires, which had been sequenced separately. TCRdb applied fastp at Q25 and MiXCR to the public reads, then kept only in-frame beta chains. Rows merge per CDR3 protein into single entries with the most common DNA and genes. The V and J calls, along with clone size, are taken from TCRdb and not from the paper's own processing. For this sample the table gives about 560,000 distinct CDR3 sequences, of which less than 25% were detected only once. The top ten clonotypes cover roughly 9.1% of the sample.

A distance of 9 bases separates the germline ends of V and J, which lose 1 base and 6 bases respectively. The CDR3 spans 13 residues, from the cysteine through the phenylalanine. Solely the CDR3 DNA is kept, with 39 bases framed from the first base. CDR1 SSHAT and CDR2 FNYEAQ were looked up in the germline V gene (reference sequence). The receptor was derived from an adult woman who had mild COVID-19 (a few samples of this study predate the infection). The sample titles of this study are shuffled in the database, so cell type and time point are left out; the donor was told from shared clones. Material for sequencing was PBMCs or a T cell subset sorted from them (not recorded which). This chain joins TRBV7-7 to TRBJ1-1; confidence is insufficient to name the D gene. The CDR3 reads as follows: CASSLDFGAEAFF. In nucleotides, the sequence is TGTGCCAGCAGCTTAGATTTCGGGGCTGAAGCTTTCTTT.